These T cell receptor beta chains were read from a single sample in a study of blood T cells in healthy people across ages. TCRdb used MiXCR to reprocess the 5' RACE reads, holding one entry per CDR3 protein. The sample contains some 750,000 distinct CDR3 sequences, 22% of which appear only once. Sequenced: blood. Every receptor here comes from an older man in good health. The CDR3 runs from the conserved cysteine through the conserved F or W. D genes are given only for firm matches. Size values are once, few and many counts, or a class for expanded clones, and some rows have none.

d_call j_call v_call clone_size cdr3_nt cdr3_aa
TRBD1 TRBJ1-1 TRBV7-9 few TGTGCCAGCAGCCCAGACAGGGGTCAAGCTTTCTTT CASSPDRGQAFF
. TRBJ2-5 TRBV6-5 few TGTGCCAGCAGGCAGACAGGCAAAGAGACCCAGTACTTC CASRQTGKETQYF
TRBD2 TRBJ2-3 TRBV12-3/TRBV12-4 few TGTGCCAGCAGTTTAGAGGACCGGACTAGCGTTAGTTTT CASSLEDRTSVSF
TRBD1 TRBJ1-5 TRBV24-1 few TGTGCCACCAGTGATTCAGGGGGCCAACCCCAGCATTTT CATSDSGGQPQHF
. TRBJ2-4 TRBV6-5 many TGTGCCAGCAGACCTACTAGGGTTCCAAACATTCAGTACTTC CASRPTRVPNIQYF
. TRBJ2-5 TRBV29-1 many TGCAGCGTTGTCCCCAACCTAGCGTACCAAGAGACCCAGTACTTC CSVVPNLAYQETQYF
. TRBJ2-3 TRBV14 few TGTGCCAGCAGCACTACAGCCGGGCTACGCACAGATACGCAGTATTTT CASSTTAGLRTDTQYF
. TRBJ1-2 TRBV6-5 . TGTGCCAGCAGTTACTCGTGGGAGGGACGGGATGGCTACACCTTC CASSYSWEGRDGYTF
. TRBJ2-1 TRBV29-1 . TGCAGCGTTGTTGGGTCCTCCTACAATGAGCAGTTCTTC CSVVGSSYNEQFF
. TRBJ2-2 TRBV27 . TGTGCCAGCAGTTCCCACAGGGTACTTCCCACCGGGGAGCTGTTTTTT CASSSHRVLPTGELFF
. TRBJ2-1 TRBV10-3 few TGTGCCATCACCCAAGGAGATCGTGAGCAGTTCTTC CAITQGDREQFF
. TRBJ2-1 TRBV28 few TGTGCCAGCAGACCAGCCGGCAATGAGCAGTTCTTC CASRPAGNEQFF
TRBD1 TRBJ2-7 TRBV20-1 few TGCAGTGCTGGCCGGGACAGGGCCAACGAGCAGTACTTC CSAGRDRANEQYF
TRBD2 TRBJ2-3 TRBV11-1 few TGTGCCAGCAGCTCCGGTGCGGGACTAGCGGGAGTCACAGATACGCAGTATTTT CASSSGAGLAGVTDTQYF
TRBD2 TRBJ2-5 TRBV7-6 few TGTGCCAGCAGCTTACAGCGGGGGATGCAAGAGACCCAGTACTTC CASSLQRGMQETQYF
TRBD2 TRBJ2-3 TRBV2 few TGTGCCAGCAGCCCGTCCAGCGGGAGGACGTCAGATACGCAGTATTTT CASSPSSGRTSDTQYF
. TRBJ2-7 TRBV5-1 . TGCGCCAGCAGCTTGGACGACGCGTACGAGCAGTACTTC CASSLDDAYEQYF
TRBD2 TRBJ2-7 TRBV7-2 . TGTGCCAGCAGCTTTACTAGCGGGGTCTACGAGCAGTACTTC CASSFTSGVYEQYF
TRBD2 TRBJ2-2 TRBV5-1 few TGCGCCAGCCGCCAGGCGGGGGTCAACACCGGGGAGCTGTTTTTT CASRQAGVNTGELFF
. TRBJ2-3 TRBV7-3 few TGTGCCAGCGGGATTGGAGGTTCGACAGATACGCAGTATTTT CASGIGGSTDTQYF
. TRBJ2-7 TRBV2 few TGTGCCAGCAGTGAGGAGGCTCCCTCCTACGAGCAGTACTTC CASSEEAPSYEQYF
TRBD2 TRBJ2-7 TRBV3-1 . TGTGCCAGCAGCTACGGGACTAGCGGCTACGAGCAGTACTTC CASSYGTSGYEQYF
. TRBJ2-7 TRBV18 . TGTGCCAGCTCACCCTCCGTGGACTCCTCCTACGAGCAGTACTTC CASSPSVDSSYEQYF
. TRBJ1-4 TRBV27 few TGTGCCAGCGCCCCGGGGTATCCTAATGAAAAACTGGTTTTT CASAPGYPNEKLVF
. TRBJ2-2 TRBV5-1 few TGCGCCAGCAGCGTGGGCTGGGGACCGGACACCGGGGAGCTGTTTTTT CASSVGWGPDTGELFF
. TRBJ1-5 TRBV7-2 . TGTGCCAGCAGCCCCCGGTCGGGAGGGAGCCCCCAGCATTTT CASSPRSGGSPQHF
. TRBJ1-5 TRBV20-1 few TGCAGTGCTAGAAAGTTACAACATAGCAATCAGCCCCAGCATTTT CSARKLQHSNQPQHF
. TRBJ1-4 TRBV7-2 few TGTGCCAGCAGCAAAAGGGGGGGAGAGGATGAAAAACTGTTTTTT CASSKRGGEDEKLFF
. TRBJ1-2 TRBV5-1 few TGCGCCAGCAGCTTGGTCCAGGGCTCTGACTATGGCTACACCTTC CASSLVQGSDYGYTF
. TRBJ2-3 TRBV21-1 few TGTGCCAACCCGACAGATACGCAGTATTTT CANPTDTQYF
TRBD1 TRBJ1-5 TRBV20-1 few TGCAGTGGGGACAGGGGGCCGGGTCAGCCCCAGCATTTT CSGDRGPGQPQHF
. TRBJ1-6 TRBV7-9 few TGTGCCAGCAGCTTAGGGGCCCGGGCGGGCTCACCCCTCCACTTT CASSLGARAGSPLHF
. TRBJ2-3 TRBV12-3/TRBV12-4 . TGTGCCAGCAGTTTATGGGGGGCGGGAGATACGCAGTATTTT CASSLWGAGDTQYF
. TRBJ2-3 TRBV5-1 few TGCGCCAGCAGCTTGGTTGGAGGGACCCCAGATACGCAGTATTTT CASSLVGGTPDTQYF
. TRBJ1-1 TRBV6-1 . TGTGCCAGCAGACGCCAACCGGAGGGGACTGAAGCTTTCTTT CASRRQPEGTEAFF
TRBD2 TRBJ2-7 TRBV20-1 . TGCAGTGCTCAAAGGACTAGCGGGATTCTCGAGCAGTACTTC CSAQRTSGILEQYF
. TRBJ2-3 TRBV28 . TGTGCCAGCAGTTTATTGGGGGCGGCAGATACGCAGTATTTT CASSLLGAADTQYF
TRBD1 TRBJ1-5 TRBV20-1 . TGCAGTGCTCAACAGAGGACAGGGCGTTATCAGCCCCAGCATTTT CSAQQRTGRYQPQHF
. TRBJ1-1 TRBV12-3/TRBV12-4 few TGTGCCAGTGGCAGGGGTAGCGCTGAAGCTTTCTTT CASGRGSAEAFF
. TRBJ1-1 TRBV5-5 few TGTGCCAGCAGCTTTGAAAGTGTGAGCTCTGAAGCTTTCTTT CASSFESVSSEAFF
. TRBJ1-2 TRBV12-3/TRBV12-4 many TGTGCCAGCAGTTTAGCGGGGGGTGCAAACTATGGCTACACCTTC CASSLAGGANYGYTF
. TRBJ2-3 TRBV10-3 few TGTGCCATCATGCGGACGGGGGCAAGCACAGATACGCAGTATTTT CAIMRTGASTDTQYF
. TRBJ1-2 TRBV5-1 few TGCGCCAGCAGCTTGGAATCCAGGCTTGATGGCTACACCTTC CASSLESRLDGYTF
TRBD2 TRBJ2-5 TRBV7-3 few TGTGCCAGCAGCCCTCAGGGACTAAGGGAAGAGACCCAGTACTTC CASSPQGLREETQYF
. TRBJ2-2 TRBV7-2 . TGTGCCAGCAGCGCCGGGGCGATAGACACCGGGGAGCTGTTTTTT CASSAGAIDTGELFF